The 31 T cell receptor beta chains below were found in one sample sequenced in a study of PD-1 blockade in mismatch repair-deficient tumors. Only in-frame clones appear in the TCRdb table, and some are missing; sequencing was by immunoSEQ multiplex PCR. The table includes about 120,000 clones, about 83% detected once. The sequences come from peripheral blood, collected approximately 64 weeks after starting pembrolizumab. These receptor sequences come from an adult with mismatch repair-deficient cancer.

The chain carries TRBV6-6 and TRBJ2-2; TRBD2 aligns across 9 bases. This CDR3 contains 16 residues. The germline gives CDR1 MNHNY, CDR2 SVGAGI (reference sequence). J gave up 4 bases and V 1 base, and 4 bases lay outside the gene matches. CDR3: CASSYLAGELTGELFF. The CDR3 bases are TGTGCCAGCAGTTACTTAGCGGGAGAACTCACCGGGGAGCTGTTTTTT.

The gene calls are TRBV11-3 and TRBJ2-7, with TRBD2 matching over 7 bases. Germline V gene sequence: CDR1 SGHNT, CDR2 YENEEA. The CDR3 contains 14 residues. Trimming took 3 bases from V and 3 from J; bases not matched to a gene: 5. The CDR3 nucleotides are TGTGCCAGCAGCTTCCGCGGGAGTGGCTACGAGCAGTACTTC. Its translation is CASSFRGSGYEQYF.

Here the CDR3 DNA reads TGTGCCAGCAGCACGACAGGGGTTAGCACAGATACGCAGTATTTT. It encodes CASSTTGVSTDTQYF. V is TRBV7-9 and J is TRBJ2-3; TRBD1 matches 8 bases. Germline-derived CDR1 and CDR2 are SEHNR and FQNEAQ (reference sequence). V was pared by 5 bases and J by 0 bases, with 4 bases of the junction left unmatched. This CDR3 is 15 amino acids long.

CDR3 sequence reads: CASGRTGGTEAFF. The CDR3 DNA is TGTGCCAGCGGAAGGACAGGCGGGACTGAAGCTTTCTTT. The chain couples TRBV6-6 to TRBJ1-1; 7 bases agree with TRBD1. After removal of 8 bases from V and 5 bases from J, the junction contained 8 bases not matched to a gene. The length of the CDR3 is 13 residues. Per germline, CDR1 MNHNY and CDR2 SVGAGI (reference sequence).

V and J are TRBV18 and TRBJ2-7, with TRBD2 matching over 10 bases. This CDR3 is built from 16 residues. Looked up from germline, CDR1 is KGHSH and CDR2 is LQKENI. V gave up 2 bases and J gave up 5 bases; unmatched junction bases: 9. This chain's CDR3 is CASSPSGLAGVNEQYF. CDR3 nucleotides: TGTGCCAGCTCACCATCCGGGCTAGCGGGAGTAAACGAGCAGTACTTC.

This chain joins TRBV4-1 and TRBJ2-2; D is unresolved. CDR3 size: 12 residues. Germline assignment: CDR1 MGHRA and CDR2 YSYEKL. Trimming took 1 base from V and 7 from J, leaving 4 bases between them. The CDR3 nucleotides read TGCGCCAGCAGCCAAGGGAGCGGGGAGCTGTTTTTT. This gives the protein CASSQGSGELFF.

This chain links TRBV27 with TRBJ1-5; D unresolved. The CDR3 extends over 16 amino acids. V lost 4 bases to trimming and J lost 2 bases, with 15 bases between them. Germline V lookup: CDR1 MNHEY, CDR2 SMNVEV (reference sequence). CDR3 region: CASSSKTGYRNQPQHF. CDR3 nucleotides: TGTGCCAGCAGTTCAAAAACCGGATATCGCAATCAGCCCCAGCATTTT.

V usage is TRBV11-3 and J usage is TRBJ2-2, with D uncertain. V lost 6 bases and J 2 bases, leaving 13 bases between the germline ends. The CDR3 spans 15 residues. Germline assignment: CDR1 SGHNT and CDR2 YENEEA. The CDR3 reads CASSPPDSNTGELFF. CDR3 nucleotides: TGTGCCAGCAGTCCCCCTGACTCCAACACCGGGGAGCTGTTTTTT.

In this sample, this clone turned up once. V gene TRBV5-1 combines with J gene TRBJ1-3, with D tentatively TRBD1 (6 bases). Germline-derived CDR1 and CDR2 are SGHRS and YFSETQ. Trimming shortened V by 0 bases and J by 4 bases, and 14 bases separated the two germline ends. The CDR3 is made up of 16 amino acids. In DNA, the CDR3 is TGCGCCAGCAGCTTGGCTGGCACAGGGCAGGGAAACACCATATATTTT. Translation: CASSLAGTGQGNTIYF.

V gene TRBV4-1 combines with J gene TRBJ1-2; D call uncertain. V was pared by 4 bases and J by 4 bases, with 16 bases between. The CDR3 is made up of 15 amino acids. The germline gives CDR1 MGHRA, CDR2 YSYEKL. Written as DNA, the CDR3 is TGCGCCAGCAGCCCCCGACATTCGGAAGCCTATGGCTACACCTTC. Translation gives CASSPRHSEAYGYTF.

This chain connects TRBV2 to TRBJ2-7; 7 positions agree with TRBD1. From germline, CDR1 is SNHLY and CDR2 FYNNEI. The V gene end was trimmed by 4 bases and the J gene end by 0 bases; junction bases not matched to a gene: 9. The CDR3 has 16 residues. CDR3 loop: CASSAIWTGSSYEQYF. The CDR3 nucleotides are TGTGCCAGCAGTGCCATATGGACAGGAAGCTCCTACGAGCAGTACTTC.

The chain is built from TRBV11-3 and TRBJ1-3; D remains ambiguous. The CDR3 runs 15 residues. Germline CDR1 is SGHNT and CDR2 is YENEEA. V lost 5 bases, J lost 3 bases, and 14 bases lay in between. The CDR3 loop is CASSPSGGIGNTIYF. The DNA for the CDR3 is TGTGCCAGCAGCCCCTCGGGCGGGATTGGAAACACCATATATTTT.

Only a few counts were recorded for this clone. The chain carries TRBV27 and TRBJ2-7, with 7 bases matching TRBD2. With 3 bases clipped from V and 5 bases from J, the junction kept 10 bases outside the gene matches. The V gene's germline CDR1 is MNHEY and CDR2 SMNVEV (reference sequence). This CDR3 spans 15 amino acids. This CDR3 is CASSLAQNGRDEQYF. The DNA of the CDR3 is TGTGCCAGCAGTTTGGCCCAGAATGGGAGGGACGAGCAGTACTTC.

The sample holds a few counts of this clone. Other nucleotide sequences from this sample produce the same CDR3. The chain joins TRBV4-3 to TRBJ2-1; either TRBD1 or TRBD2 may supply D (5 bases each). The CDR3 extends over 15 amino acids. Germline assignment: CDR1 LGHNA and CDR2 YSLEER. Trimming removed 1 base from V and 0 bases from J, with 7 bases in between. CDR3 bases: TGCGCCAGCAGCCAAGGGGGGAGCTCCTACAATGAGCAGTTCTTC. It yields the protein CASSQGGSSYNEQFF.

This clone was counted a few times. V is TRBV5-6 and J is TRBJ2-7; a weak D match, TRBD2 (5 bases). Germline CDR1 reads SGHDT; CDR2 reads YYEEEE. This CDR3 has 12 amino acids. V gave up 2 bases and J gave up 5 bases, with 8 bases separating them. CDR3 DNA sequence: TGTGCCAGCAGCTTCACTAGGCACGAGCAGTACTTC. Residues: CASSFTRHEQYF.

This clone came up a few times. The chain employs TRBV19 and TRBJ1-4; D is uncertain. Germline V gene sequence: CDR1 LNHDA, CDR2 SQIVND (reference sequence). CDR3 length equals 15 residues. V was shortened by 5 bases and J by 2 bases, with 12 bases between the two germline ends. The chain's CDR3 is CASSPSRQTNEKLFF. The CDR3 region has the DNA TGTGCCAGTAGTCCCTCGAGGCAGACTAATGAAAAACTGTTTTTT.

The J gene is TRBJ2-2, the V gene TRBV4-2; D is undetermined. Looked up from germline, CDR1 is LGHNA and CDR2 is YNFKEQ. The ends were cut back, 0 bases at V and 8 bases at J, with 7 bases in the middle. CDR3 size: 13 residues. The CDR3 sequence is CASSQDKGGELFF. CDR3 sequence (DNA): TGTGCCAGCAGCCAAGATAAGGGTGGGGAGCTGTTTTTT.

Points on this clone: One end of the junction fails to match germline, which may point to a read error. Other DNA sequences from this sample encode an identical CDR3 as well. The V call is TRBV18, the J call TRBJ2-7; unclear D gene. The CDR3 spans 14 residues. Germline assignment: CDR1 KGHSH and CDR2 LQKENI. CDR3 coding DNA: TGTGCCAGCTCGCCACCGTCAGACTCCTACGAGCAGTACTTC. Protein: CASSPPSDSYEQYF.

The chain has TRBV6-6 and TRBJ2-1; D unresolved. This CDR3 spans 13 amino acids. The germline V gene has CDR1 MNHNY and CDR2 SVGAGI (reference sequence). V was shortened by 7 bases and J by 3 bases, with 10 bases between the two germline ends. The CDR3 DNA reads as TGTGCCAGCAACACAGATTTCTACAATGAGCAGTTCTTC. Amino acid sequence: CASNTDFYNEQFF.

V usage is TRBV5-1 and J usage is TRBJ2-1; D may be TRBD2 (6 bases). This CDR3 comprises 12 residues. Looked up from germline, CDR1 is SGHRS and CDR2 is YFSETQ. The V gene lost 2 bases and the J gene lost 9 bases, with 9 bases spanning the gap. CDR3 amino acids: CASSFAGLEQFF. DNA of the CDR3: TGCGCCAGCAGCTTTGCGGGACTTGAGCAGTTCTTC.

In this sample, this clone turned up once. V usage is TRBV5-1 and J usage is TRBJ2-1, with D possibly matching TRBD2 (5 bases). From germline, CDR1 is SGHRS and CDR2 YFSETQ. CDR3 length: 15 amino acids. The V gene lost 3 bases and the J gene lost 9 bases, with 19 bases spanning the gap. CDR3 protein: CASSSLGEGTAEQFF. The DNA of the CDR3 is TGCGCCAGCAGCTCCCTCGGCGAGGGTACAGCTGAGCAGTTCTTC.

The CDR3 DNA follows: TGTGCCAGCAGAACTGGGAGGGGGAGCTACAATGAGCAGTTCTTC. This translates into CASRTGRGSYNEQFF. The chain uses TRBV28 and TRBJ2-1; D is perhaps TRBD2 (7 bases). Trimming removed 6 bases at V and 3 bases at J, with 15 bases between. Germline values: CDR1 MDHEN, CDR2 SYDVKM. This CDR3 region has 15 residues.

The CDR3 reads CASSRDRGPGELFF. The CDR3, as DNA: TGCGCCAGCAGCCGGGACAGGGGCCCCGGGGAGCTGTTTTTT. The rearrangement links TRBV5-1 to TRBJ2-2, with TRBD1 matching over 10 bases. After removal of 4 bases from V and 6 bases from J, the junction contained 3 bases not matched to a gene. Germline V gives CDR1 SGHRS, CDR2 YFSETQ. CDR3 length: 14 residues.

The rearrangement joins TRBV18 to TRBJ1-4; D not resolved. Looked up from germline, CDR1 is KGHSH and CDR2 is LQKENI. Trimming left V 4 bases short and J 5 bases short, with 8 bases between. The CDR3 length is 13 residues. The CDR3 protein is CASSRGENEKLFF. CDR3 coding DNA: TGTGCCAGCTCACGGGGAGAGAATGAAAAACTGTTTTTT.

The gene calls are TRBV7-3 and TRBJ2-5; no firm D call. Between the trimmed V and J ends, which lost 5 bases and 5 bases, there was a span of 9 bases. Germline loops: CDR1 SGHTA, CDR2 FQGTGA. CDR3 size: 12 residues. CDR3 sequence: CASSPNSETQYF. The CDR3, as DNA: TGTGCCAGCAGCCCGAATTCGGAGACCCAGTACTTC.

The rearrangement uses TRBV29-1 and TRBJ1-2; a possible D gene is TRBD1 (5 bases). Between the trimmed V and J ends, which lost 4 bases and 8 bases, there was a span of 14 bases. The CDR3 covers 12 residues. Looked up from germline, CDR1 is SQVTM and CDR2 is ANQGSEA. The CDR3 DNA reads TGCAGCGTTGGAGAAGGGGCGAGGGGCTACACCTTC. It codes for CSVGEGARGYTF.

This clone occurred a few times. V usage is TRBV25-1 and J usage is TRBJ1-2, with 7 bases lining up with TRBD1. Germline V gene data show CDR1 as MGHDK and CDR2 as SYGVNS. J was trimmed by 5 bases and V by 5 bases; bases with no gene match: 2. The CDR3 length is 12 residues. The CDR3 bases are TGTGCCAGCAGTAAGGGGGCGTATGGCTACACCTTC. This gives the protein CASSKGAYGYTF.

The chain uses TRBV2 and TRBJ1-1; possible D gene TRBD1, 5 bases. The CDR3 totals 11 residues. Trimming took 6 bases from V and 8 from J, leaving 10 bases between them. Per the germline V gene, CDR1 is SNHLY and CDR2 is FYNNEI. In DNA form, the CDR3 reads TGTGCCAGCAGCAAGACAGCCGAAGCTTTCTTT. Its protein product is CASSKTAEAFF.

The chain is built from TRBV5-1 and TRBJ2-7, with TRBD2 identical over 7 bases. The germline gives CDR1 SGHRS, CDR2 YFSETQ. With 1 base clipped from V and 2 bases from J, the junction kept 6 bases outside the gene matches. CDR3 length: 15 amino acids. This chain's CDR3 is CASSLWGGTTYEQYF. The CDR3 coding sequence is TGCGCCAGCAGCTTGTGGGGCGGGACTACCTACGAGCAGTACTTC.

There are many counts of this clone. The chain couples TRBV19 to TRBJ1-1, with D unclear. Germline V CDR1 and CDR2: LNHDA, SQIVND (reference sequence). This CDR3 has 13 residues. The V end was cut by 7 bases, the J end by 5 bases, with 14 bases between. CDR3 in amino acids: CASTNDWDTEAFF. The CDR3 region has the DNA TGTGCCAGTACCAACGATTGGGATACTGAAGCTTTCTTT.

This clone was recorded at least ten times. V and J are TRBV7-6 and TRBJ2-2; no clear D. There are 14 residues in the CDR3. V lost 2 bases to trimming and J lost 5 bases, with 9 bases between them. CDR1 and CDR2 (germline): SGHVS, FNYEAQ. CDR3 nucleotide sequence: TGTGCCAGCAGCTTATCTACCGGGACCGGGGAGCTGTTTTTT. Its protein is CASSLSTGTGELFF. Full variable domain (outside the CDR3, taken from reference TRBV7-6 and TRBJ2-2): GAGVSQSPRYKVTKRGQDVALRCDPISGHVSLYWYRQALGQGPEFLTYFNYEAQQDKSGLPNDRFSAERPEGSISTLTIQRTEQRDSAMYRCASSLSTGTGELFFGEGSRLTVL.